What follows is one T cell receptor (beta chain) and its context. Its antigen remains unidentified. Here immunoSEQ multiplex PCR was the method, and the copy in TCRdb shows in-frame clones only, minus some. In the table there are about 66,000 clones, approximately 96% of which are singletons. These data originate in a study of cytomegalovirus exposure and HLA in healthy donors. These donors were members of the approximately 120-subject validation cohort, a group separate from the roughly 670-subject first cohort. Germline V gives CDR1 LNHDA, CDR2 SQIVND (reference sequence). The length of the CDR3 is 16 residues. V lost 6 bases to trimming and J lost 4 bases; unmatched junction nucleotides: 11. Study findings and constraints: The authors confirmed in vitro that a few CMV-associated chains were specific for CMV antigens. Researchers counted roughly 160 TCR beta chains as cytomegalovirus-associated.

V gene TRBV19 combines with J gene TRBJ1-3, with TRBD1 matching 8 bases. Source material: PBMCs. The source of this sequence is a woman aged 18-29 years in good health and CMV-seropositive. The CDR3 protein is CASSLSTGAAGNTIYF. The CDR3 DNA reads as TGTGCCAGTAGCCTTTCGACAGGGGCTGCAGGAAACACCATATATTTT.